The 16 T cell receptor beta chains below come from one sample, sequenced in a study of beta chain features in type 1 diabetes. These receptors' targets are unknown. Expressed TCRB transcripts were sequenced after all isolated RNA was converted to cDNA. Sequencing was performed with immunoSEQ multiplex PCR; in TCRdb, only in-frame clones are kept and a portion is missing. In the table there are a few hundred thousand clones, approximately 16% of which are singletons. Study-level findings and limits: Shorter TCRB CDR3s, moderately but significantly so, were found in Type 1 diabetes patients in all four CD4+ subsets.

The sequenced sample consisted of naive CD4+ T cells from blood. The receptor set was obtained from a man aged 30 to 45 with type 1 diabetes.

V gene TRBV29-1 combines with J gene TRBJ2-7; maybe TRBD2 (5 bases). Trimming shortened V by 5 bases and J by 4 bases, and 9 bases separated the two germline ends. Per germline, CDR1 SQVTM and CDR2 ANQGSEA. The CDR3 loop spans 11 amino acids. The CDR3 loop reads CSVWRNYEQYF. DNA of the CDR3: TGCAGCGTTTGGAGGAATTACGAGCAGTACTTC.

This chain links TRBV7-8 with TRBJ2-2; possible D gene TRBD1, 6 bases. Germline values: CDR1 SGHVS, CDR2 FQNEAQ. The V gene lost 1 base and the J gene lost 4 bases, with 7 bases spanning the gap. This CDR3 is built from 14 residues. The CDR3 sequence is CASSLGRGTGELFF. DNA for the CDR3: TGTGCCAGCAGCTTAGGCAGGGGCACCGGGGAGCTGTTTTTT.

This clone has a handful of counts. This sequence joins TRBV30 and TRBJ2-1; D is undetermined. The CDR3 consists of 11 residues. Trimming took off 0 bases at V and 9 bases at J, with 6 bases between the two ends. CDR1 and CDR2 from the germline V gene are GTSNPN and SVGIG (reference sequence). In DNA, the CDR3 is TGTGCCTGGAGTGTACAGACTGAGCAGTTCTTC. Translating it yields CAWSVQTEQFF.

The chain links TRBV7-2 to TRBJ2-1, with 8 bases that match TRBD2. CDR3 length equals 13 residues. V shed 4 bases and J 9 bases; nucleotides not matched to a gene: 5. The germline V gene has CDR1 SGHTA and CDR2 FQGNSA. DNA for the CDR3: TGTGCCAGCAGCTCGAATAGCGGGGTTGAGCAGTTCTTC. It specifies CASSSNSGVEQFF.

This clone was picked up a small number of times. This chain joins TRBV5-4 and TRBJ2-7; no reliable D call. Trimming left V 1 base short and J 1 base short, with 9 bases between. There are 14 residues in the CDR3. CDR1 is SGHNT and CDR2 is YYREEE in the germline V gene (reference sequence). CDR3 protein: CASSLKLASYEQYF. The CDR3 DNA reads TGTGCCAGCAGCTTGAAGCTGGCTTCCTACGAGCAGTACTTC.

This chain uses TRBV20-1 with TRBJ1-2, with unresolved D. Germline lookup yields CDR1 DFQATT and CDR2 SNEGSKA (reference sequence). The V end lost 2 bases, the J end lost 7 bases, and 8 bases lay between the germline ends. This CDR3 is built from 11 residues. CDR3 bases: TGCAGTGCTAGAATGGCTAGTGGCTACACCTTC. This codes for CSARMASGYTF.

The genes are TRBV15 and TRBJ2-5; 8 bases are shared with TRBD2. V lost 0 bases to trimming and J lost 5 bases; unmatched junction nucleotides: 5. The CDR3 runs 15 residues. CDR1 is LNHNV and CDR2 is YYDKDF in the germline V gene (reference sequence). The CDR3 DNA reads TGTGCCACCAGCAGAGATCTGCCTAGCGGGGAGACCCAGTACTTC. Protein product: CATSRDLPSGETQYF. Variable domain in full (rest from reference TRBV15 and TRBJ2-5): DAMVIQNPRYQVTQFGKPVTLSCSQTLNHNVMYWYQQKSSQAPKLLFHYYDKDFNNEADTPDNFQSRRPNTSFCFLDIRSPGLGDTAMYLCATSRDLPSGETQYFGPGTRLLVL.

The CDR3 is CASSPRGGAGANVLTF. The DNA for the CDR3 is TGTGCCAGCAGCCCAAGGGGGGGCGCTGGGGCCAACGTCCTGACTTTC. This rearrangement joins TRBV11-3 to TRBJ2-6, with a tentative D call TRBD2 (7 bases). Germline V gene lookup returns CDR1 SGHNT and CDR2 YENEEA. The ends were cut back, 5 bases at V and 2 bases at J, with 13 bases in the middle. This CDR3 is 16 amino acids long.

The J gene is TRBJ2-5, the V gene TRBV4-1, with a possible D match to TRBD1 (5 bases). Germline loops: CDR1 MGHRA, CDR2 YSYEKL. The CDR3 has 15 amino acids. Trimming stripped 4 bases from V and 2 bases from J, with 14 bases between. The CDR3: CASSPFPTVQETQYF. In DNA form, the CDR3 reads TGCGCCAGCAGCCCCTTCCCGACAGTACAAGAGACCCAGTACTTC.

This clone was picked up a small number of times. The chain joins TRBV12-5 to TRBJ2-5, with D possibly matching TRBD1 (5 bases). This CDR3 region has 13 residues. The V gene lost 3 bases and the J gene lost 5 bases, with 10 bases spanning the gap. From germline, CDR1 is LGHNT and CDR2 FRNRAP. The CDR3 DNA sequence: TGTGCTAGTGGTTTCAGGGTTGGGGAGACCCAGTACTTC. It translates to CASGFRVGETQYF.

The chain carries TRBV29-1 and TRBJ2-2; weak D call: TRBD2 (5 bases). Trimming took 4 bases from V and 0 from J, leaving 9 bases between them. The CDR3 has 14 amino acids. Per germline, CDR1 SQVTM and CDR2 ANQGSEA. CDR3 amino acids: CSVGSSPNTGELFF. The CDR3 bases are TGCAGCGTTGGATCTAGCCCGAACACCGGGGAGCTGTTTTTT.

The CDR3 DNA reads TGTGCCAGCAGCTTGGGACTACAATGGAGCGATACGCAGTATTTT. It encodes CASSLGLQWSDTQYF. The chain links TRBV7-2 to TRBJ2-3; 7 nucleotides align to TRBD2. This CDR3 is built from 15 residues. From germline, CDR1 is SGHTA and CDR2 FQGNSA. The ends lost 3 bases at V and 6 bases at J; junction bases unmatched: 9. Together with reference TRBV7-2 and TRBJ2-3, the CDR3 gives the full variable domain: GAGVSQSPSNKVTEKGKDVELRCDPISGHTALYWYRQSLGQGLEFLIYFQGNSAPDKSGLPSDRFSAERTGGSVSTLTIQRTQQEDSAVYLCASSLGLQWSDTQYFGPGTRLTVL.

This clone was found a few times. This sequence joins TRBV28 and TRBJ2-5; 9 nucleotides line up with TRBD2. The germline CDR1 and CDR2 sequences are MDHEN and SYDVKM. This CDR3 is 16 amino acids long. V shed 6 bases and J 2 bases; nucleotides not matched to a gene: 10. CDR3 protein: CASSGSSGSWQETQYF. CDR3 sequence (DNA): TGTGCCAGCAGCGGTAGTAGCGGGAGTTGGCAAGAGACCCAGTACTTC.

As for this clone: This sample includes further DNA sequences coding for the same CDR3. The V and J genes are TRBV7-9 and TRBJ2-3; no definite D call. Germline values: CDR1 SEHNR, CDR2 FQNEAQ (reference sequence). V dropped 2 bases and J dropped 0 bases, with 6 bases sitting between them. The CDR3 sequence is 14 residues long. The CDR3 sequence: CASSLTGSTDTQYF. The CDR3 DNA sequence: TGTGCCAGCAGCTTAACTGGTAGCACAGATACGCAGTATTTT.

This clone has only a few counts. This chain joins TRBV7-9 and TRBJ2-5; 9 bases are shared with TRBD1. CDR3 length equals 14 residues. Germline V CDR1 and CDR2: SEHNR, FQNEAQ (reference sequence). The V and J ends lost 5 bases and 5 bases, in that order; junction bases with no gene match: 6. The CDR3 region is CASSTRTGVETQYF. As DNA, the CDR3 is TGTGCCAGCAGCACAAGGACAGGGGTGGAGACCCAGTACTTC.

The V call is TRBV9, the J call TRBJ1-5; D call uncertain. The CDR3 is made up of 15 amino acids. The germline CDR1 and CDR2 sequences are SGDLS and YYNGEE. V lost 1 base and J lost 0, with 8 bases in between. CDR3 sequence reads: CASSVSEYSNQPQHF. CDR3 coding DNA: TGTGCCAGCAGCGTATCCGAATATAGCAATCAGCCCCAGCATTTT.